These T cell receptor beta chains were read from a single sample in a study of graft-versus-host responses after intestinal transplantation. The method was immunoSEQ multiplex PCR; TCRdb's version includes in-frame clones alone and lacks a portion of them. The sample gives approximately 3,000 clones, under 95% of which show up once; about 4% is in the top ten. Material: bone marrow, obtained less than 400 days after transplant. The receptors come from a human patient who received an intestinal transplant, so some T cells may come from the graft donor. Both conserved end residues are part of each CDR3. Fields, in order: V gene, clone size, D gene, J gene, CDR3 DNA, CDR3 protein. A D gene is named only where the DNA matches it firmly. Clone size is shown for a subset of rows, as once, few, many or a class of expanded clone.

V gene: TRBV9
clone size: NA
D gene: TRBD1
J gene: TRBJ2-2
CDR3 DNA: TGTGCCAGCAGACCGGGACAGGGGCCCCATCCCGACACCGGGGAGCTGTTTTTT
CDR3 protein: CASRPGQGPHPDTGELFF

V gene: TRBV13
clone size: NA
D gene: NA
J gene: TRBJ2-1
CDR3 DNA: TGTGCCAGCAGCCCTGTCGGGAGCTCCTACAATGAGCAGTTCTTC
CDR3 protein: CASSPVGSSYNEQFF

V gene: TRBV10-2
clone size: once
D gene: NA
J gene: TRBJ2-6
CDR3 DNA: TGCGCCAGCAGTGAGTCAGGGGGCTCTGGGGCCAACGTCCTGACTTTC
CDR3 protein: CASSESGGSGANVLTF

V gene: TRBV6-5
clone size: once
D gene: NA
J gene: TRBJ1-1
CDR3 DNA: TGTGCCAGCAGTTCCATAATCAGGAACACTGAAGCTTTCTTT
CDR3 protein: CASSSIIRNTEAFF

V gene: TRBV6-6
clone size: NA
D gene: NA
J gene: TRBJ2-3
CDR3 DNA: TGTGCCAGCAGTTACATTAGAGGGTCTGGCACAGATACGCAGTATTTT
CDR3 protein: CASSYIRGSGTDTQYF

V gene: TRBV7-3
clone size: NA
D gene: TRBD1
J gene: TRBJ2-1
CDR3 DNA: TGTGCCAGCAGCAACTCTGGACAGGGGAGCTACAATGAGCAGTTCTTC
CDR3 protein: CASSNSGQGSYNEQFF

V gene: TRBV18
clone size: once
D gene: NA
J gene: TRBJ2-1
CDR3 DNA: TGTGCCAGCTACCAAGCCGGTTACAATGAGCAGTTCTTC
CDR3 protein: CASYQAGYNEQFF

V gene: TRBV11-2
clone size: NA
D gene: TRBD2
J gene: TRBJ2-5
CDR3 DNA: TGTGCCAGCAGCTTAACTAGCGGGGGGAGCCAGACCCAGTACTTC
CDR3 protein: CASSLTSGGSQTQYF

V gene: TRBV2
clone size: NA
D gene: NA
J gene: TRBJ1-5
CDR3 DNA: TGTGCCAGCCGAGGGGACCTTTATAGCAATCAGCCCCAGCATTTT
CDR3 protein: CASRGDLYSNQPQHF

V gene: TRBV4-2
clone size: NA
D gene: TRBD2
J gene: TRBJ2-1
CDR3 DNA: TGTGCCAGCAGCCATGTTACTAGCGGGAGGTCCAATGAGCAGTTCTTC
CDR3 protein: CASSHVTSGRSNEQFF

V gene: TRBV21-1
clone size: NA
D gene: NA
J gene: TRBJ1-3
CDR3 DNA: TGTGCCAGCAGCACGTGTGTCTCTCAGTCGATCAGATCAAGCACCATATATTTT
CDR3 protein: CASSTCVSQSIRSSTIYF

V gene: TRBV29-1
clone size: NA
D gene: NA
J gene: TRBJ2-1
CDR3 DNA: TGCAGCGCTAGCTCCTACAATGAGCAGTTCTTC
CDR3 protein: CSASSYNEQFF

V gene: TRBV28
clone size: NA
D gene: TRBD1
J gene: TRBJ2-7
CDR3 DNA: TGTGCCAGCAGTCCACCAGGGGACAGAAGGCCCTACTCCTACGAGCAGTACTTC
CDR3 protein: CASSPPGDRRPYSYEQYF

V gene: TRBV10-1
clone size: NA
D gene: NA
J gene: TRBJ2-7
CDR3 DNA: TGCGCCAGCAGTGAGTCGCTGAGCGGCGAGCAGTACTTC
CDR3 protein: CASSESLSGEQYF

V gene: TRBV5-4
clone size: NA
D gene: TRBD1
J gene: TRBJ2-3
CDR3 DNA: TGTGCCAGCAGCTCAGACAGGGGGAGCACAGATACGCAGTATTTT
CDR3 protein: CASSSDRGSTDTQYF

V gene: TRBV25-1
clone size: NA
D gene: NA
J gene: TRBJ1-4
CDR3 DNA: TGTGCCAGCAGTCGAGGGGAGGGAGAAAAACTGTTTTTT
CDR3 protein: CASSRGEGEKLFF

V gene: TRBV6-5
clone size: NA
D gene: NA
J gene: TRBJ1-5
CDR3 DNA: TGTGCCAGCAGTTACGTAGACAGCAATCAGCCCCAGCATTTT
CDR3 protein: CASSYVDSNQPQHF

V gene: TRBV28
clone size: NA
D gene: NA
J gene: TRBJ2-5
CDR3 DNA: TGTGCCAGCAGTTTAGTGATACAGGGGGGGGTCCAGGTCCAAGAGACCCAGTACTTC
CDR3 protein: CASSLVIQGGVQVQETQYF

V gene: TRBV21-1
clone size: NA
D gene: NA
J gene: TRBJ2-3
CDR3 DNA: TGTGCCAGCAGCGCCCGGAGGAGGGGCAGAGATACGCAGTATTTT
CDR3 protein: CASSARRRGRDTQYF

V gene: TRBV5-6
clone size: NA
D gene: NA
J gene: TRBJ2-7
CDR3 DNA: TGTGCCAGCAGCATTGACCCGGTCAAGCAGTACTTC
CDR3 protein: CASSIDPVKQYF

V gene: TRBV4-1
clone size: NA
D gene: NA
J gene: TRBJ2-5
CDR3 DNA: TGCGCCAGCAGCACTCGGGACGACCAAGAGACCCAGTACTTC
CDR3 protein: CASSTRDDQETQYF

V gene: TRBV6-6
clone size: NA
D gene: NA
J gene: TRBJ2-2
CDR3 DNA: TGTGCCAGCAGTTACTCGACGGACACCGGGGAGCTGTTTTTT
CDR3 protein: CASSYSTDTGELFF

V gene: TRBV2
clone size: NA
D gene: NA
J gene: TRBJ2-2
CDR3 DNA: TGTGCCAGCAGTGACCGTTACACCGGGGAGCTGTTTTTT
CDR3 protein: CASSDRYTGELFF

V gene: TRBV7-3
clone size: few
D gene: TRBD1
J gene: TRBJ2-3
CDR3 DNA: TGTGCCAGCAGCTTAACCGGGACAGGGGGGGCGGCAGATACGCAGTATTTT
CDR3 protein: CASSLTGTGGAADTQYF

V gene: TRBV28
clone size: once
D gene: TRBD2
J gene: TRBJ2-5
CDR3 DNA: TGTGCCAGCCGCTGGAGTAGCGGGAGCTTAGAGGAGACCCAGTACTTC
CDR3 protein: CASRWSSGSLEETQYF

V gene: TRBV7-2
clone size: NA
D gene: NA
J gene: TRBJ2-3
CDR3 DNA: TGTGCCAGCAGCTTAGCGCCAGATACGCAGTATTTT
CDR3 protein: CASSLAPDTQYF

V gene: TRBV6-1
clone size: NA
D gene: TRBD1
J gene: TRBJ2-1
CDR3 DNA: TGTGCCAGCAGTGAGGGACAGGGAAGGAATGAGCAGTTCTTC
CDR3 protein: CASSEGQGRNEQFF

V gene: TRBV23-1
clone size: once
D gene: TRBD2
J gene: TRBJ2-3
CDR3 DNA: TGCGCCAGCAGTCAATCAACGGGGGGATCCGATACGCAGTATTTT
CDR3 protein: CASSQSTGGSDTQYF

V gene: TRBV5-1
clone size: NA
D gene: NA
J gene: TRBJ1-5
CDR3 DNA: TGCGCCAGCAGCCCCGGACCCAATCAGCCCCAGCATTTT
CDR3 protein: CASSPGPNQPQHF

V gene: TRBV6-1
clone size: NA
D gene: NA
J gene: TRBJ1-1
CDR3 DNA: TGTGCCAGCAGTGAAGCCGGAGCTTTCTTT
CDR3 protein: CASSEAGAFF

V gene: TRBV27
clone size: NA
D gene: NA
J gene: TRBJ2-7
CDR3 DNA: TGTGCCAGCAGTTTAACGGGAGTAGTAGGGGAGCAGTACTTC
CDR3 protein: CASSLTGVVGEQYF

V gene: TRBV6-5
clone size: NA
D gene: NA
J gene: TRBJ2-7
CDR3 DNA: TGTGCCAGCAGTTCCCGGGGCCTCGGGATCTACGAGCAGTACTTC
CDR3 protein: CASSSRGLGIYEQYF

V gene: TRBV11-2
clone size: NA
D gene: TRBD2
J gene: TRBJ2-4
CDR3 DNA: TGTGCCAGCACGAGCACCCTCACTAGCGCTACCAAAAACATTCGGTACTTC
CDR3 protein: CASTSTLTSATKNIRYF

V gene: TRBV19
clone size: NA
D gene: TRBD1
J gene: TRBJ1-6
CDR3 DNA: TGTGCCAGCCCCTCGATGACAGGGGGGGGCTCCTATAATTCACCCCTCCACTTT
CDR3 protein: CASPSMTGGGSYNSPLHF

V gene: TRBV5-3
clone size: NA
D gene: NA
J gene: TRBJ1-3
CDR3 DNA: TGTGCCAGAAGCTTGGGGGGCGGGAGCGGAAACACCATATATTTT
CDR3 protein: CARSLGGGSGNTIYF

V gene: TRBV5-6
clone size: NA
D gene: NA
J gene: TRBJ1-2
CDR3 DNA: TGTGCCAGCAGCCAGCCGGGTGTTGAGCTAGGGGGCTACACCTTC
CDR3 protein: CASSQPGVELGGYTF

V gene: TRBV4-3
clone size: NA
D gene: NA
J gene: TRBJ1-5
CDR3 DNA: TGCGCCAGCAGCCTTTCGGCAGTTAGCAATCAGCCCCAGCATTTT
CDR3 protein: CASSLSAVSNQPQHF

V gene: TRBV28
clone size: NA
D gene: NA
J gene: TRBJ1-4
CDR3 DNA: TGTGCCAGCAGTCCAAGACGGAGTAATGAAAAACTGTTTTTT
CDR3 protein: CASSPRRSNEKLFF

V gene: TRBV5-6
clone size: NA
D gene: NA
J gene: TRBJ1-3
CDR3 DNA: TGTGCCAGCAGCTTGGGGGGGTCCCCTCCTGGAAACACCATATATTTT
CDR3 protein: CASSLGGSPPGNTIYF

V gene: TRBV6-6
clone size: NA
D gene: NA
J gene: TRBJ2-6
CDR3 DNA: TGTGCCAGCGCCAGGGCTGGGGCCAACGTCCTGACTTTC
CDR3 protein: CASARAGANVLTF

V gene: TRBV7-9
clone size: NA
D gene: NA
J gene: TRBJ2-3
CDR3 DNA: TGTGCCAGCAGCTTAGTGGGCACAGATACGCAGTATTTT
CDR3 protein: CASSLVGTDTQYF

V gene: TRBV6-1
clone size: NA
D gene: TRBD1
J gene: TRBJ1-2
CDR3 DNA: TGTGCCAGCACTACGGGACAGGTATATTATGGCTACACCTTC
CDR3 protein: CASTTGQVYYGYTF

V gene: TRBV30
clone size: NA
D gene: TRBD2
J gene: TRBJ2-2
CDR3 DNA: TGTGCCTGGAGTCTGGGACTAGCGGGGGCCGGGGAGCTGTTTTTT
CDR3 protein: CAWSLGLAGAGELFF

V gene: TRBV27
clone size: NA
D gene: TRBD1
J gene: TRBJ2-3
CDR3 DNA: TGTGCCAGCGCCACCCTCACCGGGACAGGGACAGATACGCAGTATTTT
CDR3 protein: CASATLTGTGTDTQYF

V gene: TRBV6-6
clone size: NA
D gene: TRBD2
J gene: TRBJ2-3
CDR3 DNA: TGTGCCAGCAGTACGGGAGCGGGGGCAGATACGCAGTATTTT
CDR3 protein: CASSTGAGADTQYF

V gene: TRBV29-1
clone size: NA
D gene: NA
J gene: TRBJ2-7
CDR3 DNA: TGCAGCGTTGTCCGGGGAGGAAGGGAGCAGTACTTC
CDR3 protein: CSVVRGGREQYF

V gene: TRBV6-6
clone size: NA
D gene: TRBD1
J gene: TRBJ2-1
CDR3 DNA: TGTGCCAGCACCCCCGGGGCGGGACAGGGTGACAATGAGCAGTTCTTC
CDR3 protein: CASTPGAGQGDNEQFF

V gene: TRBV29-1
clone size: NA
D gene: NA
J gene: TRBJ2-7
CDR3 DNA: TGCAGCGTCAGGCGTACAGGGAGCTCCTACGAGCAGTACTTC
CDR3 protein: CSVRRTGSSYEQYF

V gene: TRBV11-2
clone size: NA
D gene: NA
J gene: TRBJ1-3
CDR3 DNA: TGTGCCAGCAGCTTAGTGGCAGGCGCTGGAAACACCATATATTTT
CDR3 protein: CASSLVAGAGNTIYF

V gene: TRBV6-5
clone size: once
D gene: NA
J gene: TRBJ1-1
CDR3 DNA: TGTGCCAGCAGTTTCGGTGCACACACTGAAGCTTTCTTT
CDR3 protein: CASSFGAHTEAFF

V gene: TRBV25-1
clone size: NA
D gene: NA
J gene: TRBJ2-5
CDR3 DNA: TGTGCCAGCAGTGACCACAGGCAAGAGACCCAGTACTTC
CDR3 protein: CASSDHRQETQYF

V gene: TRBV28
clone size: once
D gene: NA
J gene: TRBJ1-2
CDR3 DNA: TGTGCCAGCAGTTTCCGCTCGGGGGGGGCGCTGGTCTATGGCTACACCTTC
CDR3 protein: CASSFRSGGALVYGYTF

V gene: TRBV9
clone size: once
D gene: NA
J gene: TRBJ1-2
CDR3 DNA: TGTGCCAGCAACAAAGTGAACTATGGCTACACCTTC
CDR3 protein: CASNKVNYGYTF

V gene: TRBV29-1
clone size: NA
D gene: NA
J gene: TRBJ2-3
CDR3 DNA: TGCAGCGTCGACACAGATACGCAGTATTTT
CDR3 protein: CSVDTDTQYF

V gene: TRBV2
clone size: NA
D gene: TRBD2
J gene: TRBJ2-1
CDR3 DNA: TGTGCCAGCCGATGGACTAGCGGGGGGTCTCGGCAGTTCTTC
CDR3 protein: CASRWTSGGSRQFF